This T cell receptor beta chain comes out of a study of OX40 agonist ivuxolimab in advanced cancers. Sequencing was performed with immunoSEQ multiplex PCR; in TCRdb, only in-frame clones are kept and a portion is missing. The sample has about 84,000 clones, about 93% seen once. Trimming removed 5 bases from V and 9 bases from J, with 11 bases in between. The CDR3 runs 12 residues. Germline V gene data show CDR1 as SEHNR and CDR2 as FQNEAQ (reference sequence). This receptor was obtained from an adult with an advanced solid tumor such as melanoma, head and neck, liver or kidney cancer. The chain links TRBV7-9 to TRBJ1-5, with D perhaps matching TRBD1 (6 bases). Sequences were derived from CD4+ or CD8+ T cells sorted from blood, sampled in a trial of the OX40 agonist ivuxolimab. The CDR3 reads CASSPLGGPQHF. The CDR3 nucleotides are TGTGCCAGCAGCCCCCTAGGGGGGCCCCAGCATTTT.